This T cell receptor (beta chain) was recorded in a study of blood T cells in healthy people across ages. The CDR3 covers 16 residues. Germline CDR1 reads SGHRS; CDR2 reads YFSETQ. Trimming pared 0 bases from V and 3 bases from J, leaving 13 bases between. The use of a sample-barcoded 5' primer and a J-beta primer mix characterized a second PCR of roughly 6 to 12 cycles. A single record per CDR3 protein comes from TCRdb applying MiXCR to the 5' RACE reads. The data contain 800,000 to 900,000 distinct CDR3 sequences, approximately 67% of them singletons. The donors, aged about 6 to 90, were healthy Caucasians from Russia. Each sample had at least 6 million PBMCs isolated. This clonotype was seen a few times.

The specimen was blood. V gene TRBV5-1 combines with J gene TRBJ1-5, with D tentatively TRBD1 (6 bases). This sequence was found in a man aged 25-45 years in good health. The CDR3 protein is CASSLVPGALNQPQHF. CDR3 DNA: TGCGCCAGCAGCTTGGTTCCGGGGGCCCTCAATCAGCCCCAGCATTTT. Drawing the rest from reference TRBV5-1 and TRBJ1-5, the complete variable domain is KAGVTQTPRYLIKTRGQQVTLSCSPISGHRSVSWYQQTPGQGLQFLFEYFSETQRNKGNFPGRFSGRQFSNSRSEMNVSTLELGDSALYLCASSLVPGALNQPQHFGDGTRLSIL.